This T cell receptor (beta chain) comes out of a study of tumor and adjacent non-tumor tissue in lung cancer. Whole-study context: Samples averaged about 4.2 million productive TCRbeta reads each. General study findings and limits: Tumor repertoires had a smaller top 100 clone share than normal lung. Compared with tumor, normal lung showed significantly lower TCR diversity.

Remarks on this clonotype: The antigen remains unidentified. Its ends do not fully match the called genes, so a read error is possible.

The template was RNA from unsorted bulk tissue. Donors were chemotherapy-naive, newly diagnosed lung cancer surgical patients in China, August–November 2014. Three rounds of nested PCR, following a modified ARM-PCR protocol, produced the TCRbeta library. TCRdb re-called the multiplex PCR reads with MiXCR, one entry per CDR3 protein. The sample lists fewer than 85,000 distinct CDR3 sequences; around 77% were seen once. This TCR derives from a woman aged 50 to 65 with non-small cell lung cancer. The sample comprised lung tumor tissue.

The CDR3 bases are TGTGCCAGCAACGACAGAGGGCTAGCGGAGGGCTCCTACGATGAGCAGCTCTTC. The encoded protein is CASNDRGLAEGSYDEQLF. V and J are TRBV6-2 or TRBV6-3 and TRBJ2-1, with TRBD2 identical over 7 bases. This CDR3 contains 18 residues. Per the germline V gene, CDR1 is MNHEY and CDR2 is SVGEGT.